The source of this T cell receptor (beta chain) is a study of T cell responses to AZD1222 COVID-19 vaccine. CDR1 and CDR2 from the germline V gene are MRHNA and SNTAGT. This CDR3 has 14 amino acids. V was trimmed by 8 bases and J by 1 base, leaving 14 bases between them. As concerns this clone: Its antigen is currently unknown.

Study-wide findings and caveats: Among spike-specific TCRs, nearly half reportedly target unmutated variant regions.

The protocol was immunoSEQ multiplex PCR, while the TCRdb copy is restricted to in-frame clones and leaves out a portion. The table lists under 150,000 clones, 80% to 90% of them singletons. V and J are TRBV6-4 and TRBJ1-1; D gene ambiguous. The clonotype comes from an adult who received the AZD1222 COVID-19 vaccine. Sequenced material: peripheral blood, taken 28 days after the second AZD1222 dose. The DNA for the CDR3 is TGTGCCAGCGAAAGCATGAGCCCGAACACTGAAGCTTTCTTT. As protein: CASESMSPNTEAFF.